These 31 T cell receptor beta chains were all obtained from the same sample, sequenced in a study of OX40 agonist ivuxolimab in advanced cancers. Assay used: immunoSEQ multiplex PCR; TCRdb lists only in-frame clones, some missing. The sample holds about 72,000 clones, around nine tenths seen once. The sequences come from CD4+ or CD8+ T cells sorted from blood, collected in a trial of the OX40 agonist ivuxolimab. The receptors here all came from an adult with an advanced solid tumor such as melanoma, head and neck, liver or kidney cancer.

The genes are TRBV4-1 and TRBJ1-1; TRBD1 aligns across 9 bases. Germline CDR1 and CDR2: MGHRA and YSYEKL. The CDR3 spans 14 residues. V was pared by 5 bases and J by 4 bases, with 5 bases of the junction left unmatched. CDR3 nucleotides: TGCGCCAGCAGCGCCCGACAGGGGGTCACTGAAGCTTTCTTT. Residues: CASSARQGVTEAFF.

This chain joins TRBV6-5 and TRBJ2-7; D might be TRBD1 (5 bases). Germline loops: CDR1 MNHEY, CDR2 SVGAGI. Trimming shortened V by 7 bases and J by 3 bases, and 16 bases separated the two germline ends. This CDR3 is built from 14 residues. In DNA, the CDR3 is TGTGCCAGCACCGACAGCGACCTGGGCTACGAGCAGTACTTC. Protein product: CASTDSDLGYEQYF.

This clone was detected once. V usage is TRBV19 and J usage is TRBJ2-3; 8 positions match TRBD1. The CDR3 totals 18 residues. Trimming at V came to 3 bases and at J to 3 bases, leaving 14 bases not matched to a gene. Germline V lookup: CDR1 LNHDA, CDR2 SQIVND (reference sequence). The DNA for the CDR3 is TGTGCCAGTAGTATCCCGTCGGAGACAGGGGTCCTGACAGATACGCAGTATTTT. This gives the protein CASSIPSETGVLTDTQYF.

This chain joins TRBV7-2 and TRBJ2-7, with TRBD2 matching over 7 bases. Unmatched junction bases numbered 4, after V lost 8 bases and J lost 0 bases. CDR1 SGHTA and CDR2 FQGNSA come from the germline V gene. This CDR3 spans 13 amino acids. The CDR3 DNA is TGTGCCAGCGGGGGGGGATACTCCTACGAGCAGTACTTC. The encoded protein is CASGGGYSYEQYF.

The CDR3 reads CSVDSGHEAFF. The CDR3 DNA follows: TGCAGCGTTGATAGCGGCCATGAAGCTTTCTTT. The chain joins TRBV29-1 to TRBJ1-1; no reliable D call. The CDR3 extends over 11 amino acids. V lost 3 bases to trimming and J lost 7 bases, with 9 bases between them. The germline V gene has CDR1 SQVTM and CDR2 ANQGSEA.

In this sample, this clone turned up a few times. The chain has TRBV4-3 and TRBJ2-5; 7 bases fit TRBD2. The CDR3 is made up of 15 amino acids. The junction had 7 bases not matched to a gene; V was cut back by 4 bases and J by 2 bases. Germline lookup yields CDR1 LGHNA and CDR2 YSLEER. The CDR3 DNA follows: TGCGCCAGCAGCCCTCATGGGGGGGATCAAGAGACCCAGTACTTC. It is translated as CASSPHGGDQETQYF.

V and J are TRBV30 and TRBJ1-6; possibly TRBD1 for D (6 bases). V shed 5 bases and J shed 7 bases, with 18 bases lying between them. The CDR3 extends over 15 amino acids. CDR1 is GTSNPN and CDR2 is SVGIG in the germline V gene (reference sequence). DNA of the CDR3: TGTGCCTGGGGAACAGGGTCTGTCTGGAATTCACCCCTCCACTTT. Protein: CAWGTGSVWNSPLHF.

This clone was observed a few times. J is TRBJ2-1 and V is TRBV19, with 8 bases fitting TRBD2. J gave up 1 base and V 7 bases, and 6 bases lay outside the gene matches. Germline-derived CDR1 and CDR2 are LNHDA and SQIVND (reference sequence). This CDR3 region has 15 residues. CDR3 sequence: CASTPLAGSYNEQFF. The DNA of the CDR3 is TGTGCCAGTACTCCATTAGCGGGGTCCTACAATGAGCAGTTCTTC. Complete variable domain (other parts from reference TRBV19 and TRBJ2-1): DGGITQSPKYLFRKEGQNVTLSCEQNLNHDAMYWYRQDPGQGLRLIYYSQIVNDFQKGDIAEGYSVSREKKESFPLTVTSAQKNPTAFYLCASTPLAGSYNEQFFGPGTRLTVL.

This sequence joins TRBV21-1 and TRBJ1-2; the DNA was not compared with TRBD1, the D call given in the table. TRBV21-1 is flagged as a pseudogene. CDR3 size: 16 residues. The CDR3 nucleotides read TGTGCCAGCAGCCCATCGTGGGACAGGGGAGCCTATGGCTACACCTTC. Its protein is CASSPSWDRGAYGYTF.

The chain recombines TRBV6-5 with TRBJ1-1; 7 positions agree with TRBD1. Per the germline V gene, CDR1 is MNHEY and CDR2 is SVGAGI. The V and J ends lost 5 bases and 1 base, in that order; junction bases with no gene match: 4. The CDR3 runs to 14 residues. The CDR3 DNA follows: TGTGCCAGCAGTGTCCGGGACAGGAACACTGAAGCTTTCTTT. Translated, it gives CASSVRDRNTEAFF.

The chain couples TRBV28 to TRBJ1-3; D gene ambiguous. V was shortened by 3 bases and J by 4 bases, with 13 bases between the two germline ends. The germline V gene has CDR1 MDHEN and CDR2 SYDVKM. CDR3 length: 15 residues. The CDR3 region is CASSFPAERGNTIYF. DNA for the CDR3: TGTGCCAGCAGTTTTCCCGCCGAGAGGGGAAACACCATATATTTT.

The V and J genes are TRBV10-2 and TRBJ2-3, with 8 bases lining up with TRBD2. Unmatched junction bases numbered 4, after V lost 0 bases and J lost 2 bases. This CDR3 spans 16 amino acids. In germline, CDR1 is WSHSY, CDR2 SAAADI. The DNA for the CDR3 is TGCGCCAGCAGTGAGTCGGCGGGGGGTCTCACAGATACGCAGTATTTT. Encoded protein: CASSESAGGLTDTQYF.

CDR3 sequence: CSVEGGTSGSYEQYF. The CDR3 DNA follows: TGCAGCGTTGAAGGGGGGACTAGCGGGAGCTACGAGCAGTACTTC. V usage is TRBV29-1 and J usage is TRBJ2-7; 14 nucleotides match TRBD2. V shed 1 base and J 3 bases; nucleotides not matched to a gene: 2. The CDR3 covers 15 residues. The V gene's germline CDR1 is SQVTM and CDR2 ANQGSEA.

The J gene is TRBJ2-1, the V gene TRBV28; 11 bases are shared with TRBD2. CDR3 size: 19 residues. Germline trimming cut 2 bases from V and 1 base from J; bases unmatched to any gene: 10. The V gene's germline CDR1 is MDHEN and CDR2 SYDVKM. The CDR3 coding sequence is TGTGCCAGCAGTTTAAGTATCACTAGCGGGAGTATGTCCTACAATGAGCAGTTCTTC. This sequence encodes CASSLSITSGSMSYNEQFF.

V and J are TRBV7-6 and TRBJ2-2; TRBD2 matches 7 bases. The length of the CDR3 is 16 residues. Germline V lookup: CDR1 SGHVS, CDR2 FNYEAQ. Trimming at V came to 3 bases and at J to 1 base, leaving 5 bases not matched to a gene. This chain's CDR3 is CASSFEAGRNTGELFF. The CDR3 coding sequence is TGTGCCAGCAGCTTTGAAGCGGGGAGGAACACCGGGGAGCTGTTTTTT.

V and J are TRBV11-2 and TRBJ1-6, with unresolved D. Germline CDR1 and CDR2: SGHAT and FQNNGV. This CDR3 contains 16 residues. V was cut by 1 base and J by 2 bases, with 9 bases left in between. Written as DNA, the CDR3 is TGTGCCAGCAGCTTAGGATGGGAGCCCTATAATTCACCCCTCCACTTT. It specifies CASSLGWEPYNSPLHF. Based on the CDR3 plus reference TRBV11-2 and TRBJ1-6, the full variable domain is EAGVAQSPRYKIIEKRQSVAFWCNPISGHATLYWYQQILGQGPKLLIQFQNNGVVDDSQLPKDRFSAERLKGVDSTLKIQPAKLEDSAVYLCASSLGWEPYNSPLHFGNGTRLTVT.

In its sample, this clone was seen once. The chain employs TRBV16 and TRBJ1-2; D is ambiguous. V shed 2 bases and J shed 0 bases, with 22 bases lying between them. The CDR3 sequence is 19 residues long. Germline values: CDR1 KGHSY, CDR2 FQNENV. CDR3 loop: CASSQVTPRISYTNYGYTF. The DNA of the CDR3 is TGTGCCAGCAGCCAAGTTACTCCGCGGATTTCATACACTAACTATGGCTACACCTTC.

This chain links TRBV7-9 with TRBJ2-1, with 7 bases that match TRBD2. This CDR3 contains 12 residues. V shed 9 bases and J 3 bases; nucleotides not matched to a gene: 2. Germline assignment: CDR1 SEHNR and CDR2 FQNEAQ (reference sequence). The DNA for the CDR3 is TGTGCCAGTAGCGGGTTCTACAATGAGCAGTTCTTC. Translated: CASSGFYNEQFF.

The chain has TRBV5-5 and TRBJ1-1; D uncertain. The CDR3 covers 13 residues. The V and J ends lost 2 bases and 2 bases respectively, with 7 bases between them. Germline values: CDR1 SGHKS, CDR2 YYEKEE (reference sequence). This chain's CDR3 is CASSLGVNTEAFF. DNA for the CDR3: TGTGCCAGCAGCTTAGGCGTAAACACTGAAGCTTTCTTT.

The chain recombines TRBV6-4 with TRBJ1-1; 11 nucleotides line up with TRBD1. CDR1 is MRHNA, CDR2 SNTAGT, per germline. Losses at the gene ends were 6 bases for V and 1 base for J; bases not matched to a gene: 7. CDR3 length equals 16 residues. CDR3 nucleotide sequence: TGTGCCAGCAGACCCCGGGACAGGGGGGCGAACACTGAAGCTTTCTTT. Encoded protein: CASRPRDRGANTEAFF.

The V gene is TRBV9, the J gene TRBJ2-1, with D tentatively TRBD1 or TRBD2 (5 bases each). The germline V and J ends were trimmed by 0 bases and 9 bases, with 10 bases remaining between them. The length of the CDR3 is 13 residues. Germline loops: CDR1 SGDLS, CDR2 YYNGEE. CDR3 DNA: TGTGCCAGCAGCGTAGGGGAGCAGGGTGAGCAGTTCTTC. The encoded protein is CASSVGEQGEQFF.

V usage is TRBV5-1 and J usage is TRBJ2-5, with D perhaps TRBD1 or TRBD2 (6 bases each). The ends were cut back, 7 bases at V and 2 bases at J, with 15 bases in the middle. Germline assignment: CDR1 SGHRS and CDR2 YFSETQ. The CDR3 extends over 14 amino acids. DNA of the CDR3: TGCGCCAGCTGGAGGGGGGTCTATCAAGAGACCCAGTACTTC. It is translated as CASWRGVYQETQYF.

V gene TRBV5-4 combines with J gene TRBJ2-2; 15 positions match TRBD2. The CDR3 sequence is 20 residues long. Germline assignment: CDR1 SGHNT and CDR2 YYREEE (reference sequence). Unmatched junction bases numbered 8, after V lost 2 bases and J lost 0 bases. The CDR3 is CASSFGLAGGAASNTGELFF. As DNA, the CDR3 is TGTGCCAGCAGCTTTGGACTAGCGGGAGGGGCTGCCTCGAACACCGGGGAGCTGTTTTTT.

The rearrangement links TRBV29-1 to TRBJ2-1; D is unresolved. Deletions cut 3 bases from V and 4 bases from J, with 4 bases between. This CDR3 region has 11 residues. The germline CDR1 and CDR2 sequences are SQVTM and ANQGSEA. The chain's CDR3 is CSVDRYNEQFF. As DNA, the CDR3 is TGCAGCGTTGACAGATACAATGAGCAGTTCTTC.

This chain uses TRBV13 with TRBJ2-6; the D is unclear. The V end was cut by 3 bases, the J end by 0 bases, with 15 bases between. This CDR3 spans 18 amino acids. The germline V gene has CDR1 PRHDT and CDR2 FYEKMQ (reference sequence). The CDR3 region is CASSFGGSGGSGANVLTF. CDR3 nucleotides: TGTGCCAGCAGCTTTGGTGGGTCAGGTGGCTCTGGGGCCAACGTCCTGACTTTC. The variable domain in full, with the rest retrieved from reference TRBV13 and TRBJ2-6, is AAGVIQSPRHLIKEKRETATLKCYPIPRHDTVYWYQQGPGQDPQFLISFYEKMQSDKGSIPDRFSAQQFSDYHSELNMSSLELGDSALYFCASSFGGSGGSGANVLTFGAGSRLTVL.

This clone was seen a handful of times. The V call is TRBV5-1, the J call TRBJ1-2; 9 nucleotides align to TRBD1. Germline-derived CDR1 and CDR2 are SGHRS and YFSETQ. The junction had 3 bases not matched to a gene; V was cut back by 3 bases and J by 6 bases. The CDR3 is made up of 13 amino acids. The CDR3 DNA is TGCGCCAGCAGCTCGGGACAGGGCGATGGCTACACCTTC. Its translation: CASSSGQGDGYTF.

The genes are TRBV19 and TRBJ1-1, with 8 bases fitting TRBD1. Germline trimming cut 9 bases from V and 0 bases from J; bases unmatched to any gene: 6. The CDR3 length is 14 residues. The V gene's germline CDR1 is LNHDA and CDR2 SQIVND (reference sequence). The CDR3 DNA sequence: TGTGCCAGCTGGGACAGGACTATGAACACTGAAGCTTTCTTT. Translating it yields CASWDRTMNTEAFF.

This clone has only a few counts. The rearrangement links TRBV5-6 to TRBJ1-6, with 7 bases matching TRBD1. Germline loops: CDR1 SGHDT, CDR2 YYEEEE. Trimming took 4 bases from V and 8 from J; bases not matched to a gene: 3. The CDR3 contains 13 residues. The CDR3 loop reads CASSATGDSPLHF. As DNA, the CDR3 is TGTGCCAGCAGCGCCACAGGGGATTCACCCCTCCACTTT.

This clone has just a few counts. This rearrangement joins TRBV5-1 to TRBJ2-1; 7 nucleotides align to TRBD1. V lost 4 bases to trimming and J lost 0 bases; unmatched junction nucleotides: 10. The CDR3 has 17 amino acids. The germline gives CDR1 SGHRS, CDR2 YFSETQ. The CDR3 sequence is CASSGWDSYSSYNEQFF. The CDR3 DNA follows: TGCGCCAGCAGCGGATGGGACAGCTATAGCTCCTACAATGAGCAGTTCTTC.

The CDR3 DNA reads as TGTGCCAGTAGTCTTAGACCAGGAGCTTCTAACTATGGCTACACCTTC. Residues: CASSLRPGASNYGYTF. This rearrangement joins TRBV19 to TRBJ1-2, with no clear D. Trimming removed 5 bases from V and 0 bases from J, with 16 bases in between. This CDR3 is built from 16 residues. Germline CDR1 and CDR2: LNHDA and SQIVND (reference sequence). Full variable domain (missing parts from reference TRBV19 and TRBJ1-2): DGGITQSPKYLFRKEGQNVTLSCEQNLNHDAMYWYRQDPGQGLRLIYYSQIVNDFQKGDIAEGYSVSREKKESFPLTVTSAQKNPTAFYLCASSLRPGASNYGYTFGSGTRLTVV.

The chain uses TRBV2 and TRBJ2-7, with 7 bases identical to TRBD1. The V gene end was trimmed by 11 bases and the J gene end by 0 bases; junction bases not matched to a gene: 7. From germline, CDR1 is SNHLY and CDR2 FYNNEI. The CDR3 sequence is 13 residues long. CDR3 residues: CAGRGQSSYEQYF. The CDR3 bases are TGTGCCGGTAGGGGACAGAGCTCCTACGAGCAGTACTTC.